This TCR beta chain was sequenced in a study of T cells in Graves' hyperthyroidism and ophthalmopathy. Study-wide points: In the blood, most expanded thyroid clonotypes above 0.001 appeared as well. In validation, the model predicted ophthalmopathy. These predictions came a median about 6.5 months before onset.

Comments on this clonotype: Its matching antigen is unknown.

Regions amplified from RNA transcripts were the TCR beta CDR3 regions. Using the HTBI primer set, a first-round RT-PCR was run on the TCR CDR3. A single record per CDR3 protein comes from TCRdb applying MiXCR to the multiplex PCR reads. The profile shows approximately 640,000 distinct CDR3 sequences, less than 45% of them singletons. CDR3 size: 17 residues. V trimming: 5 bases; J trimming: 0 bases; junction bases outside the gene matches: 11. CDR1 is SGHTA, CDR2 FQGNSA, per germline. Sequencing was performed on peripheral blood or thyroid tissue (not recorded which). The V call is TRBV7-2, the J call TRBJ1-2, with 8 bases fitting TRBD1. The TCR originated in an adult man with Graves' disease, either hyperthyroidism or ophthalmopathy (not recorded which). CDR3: CASSQDPWTGSNYGYTF. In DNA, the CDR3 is TGTGCCAGCAGCCAAGACCCCTGGACAGGGTCTAACTATGGCTACACCTTC.